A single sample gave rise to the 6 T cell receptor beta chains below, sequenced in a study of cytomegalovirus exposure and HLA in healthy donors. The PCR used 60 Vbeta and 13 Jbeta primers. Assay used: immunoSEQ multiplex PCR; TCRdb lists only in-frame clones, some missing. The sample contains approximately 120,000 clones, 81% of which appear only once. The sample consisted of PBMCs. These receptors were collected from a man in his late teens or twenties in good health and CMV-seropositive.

The CDR3 DNA reads as TGTGCCAGCAGAAAGGACAGGGGGCTAGGTCAGCCCCAGCATTTT. Amino acids: CASRKDRGLGQPQHF. This chain connects TRBV7-2 to TRBJ1-5, with 11 bases matching TRBD1. This CDR3 is 15 amino acids long. Germline V gene data show CDR1 as SGHTA and CDR2 as FQGNSA. The ends lost 6 bases at V and 6 bases at J; junction bases unmatched: 7.

CDR3 sequence: CASGRRGGIYEQFF. As DNA, the CDR3 is TGTGCCAGCGGGCGGCGGGGGGGCATCTATGAGCAGTTCTTC. The genes are TRBV19 and TRBJ2-1; 9 bases map to TRBD2. Germline values: CDR1 LNHDA, CDR2 SQIVND (reference sequence). CDR3 length: 14 amino acids. J gave up 8 bases and V 9 bases, and 11 bases lay outside the gene matches.

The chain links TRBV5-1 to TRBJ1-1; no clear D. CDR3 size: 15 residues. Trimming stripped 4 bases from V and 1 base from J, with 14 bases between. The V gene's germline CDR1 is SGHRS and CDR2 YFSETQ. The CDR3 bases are TGCGCCAGCAGCCCGAGCCCAGACAAGAACACTGAAGCTTTCTTT. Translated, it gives CASSPSPDKNTEAFF.

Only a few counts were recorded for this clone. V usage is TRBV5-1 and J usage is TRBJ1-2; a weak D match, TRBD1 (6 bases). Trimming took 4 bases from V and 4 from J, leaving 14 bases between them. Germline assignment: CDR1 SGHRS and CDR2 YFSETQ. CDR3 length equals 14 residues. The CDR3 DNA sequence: TGCGCCAGCAGCATCGGACAGTCCTCCTATGGCTACACCTTC. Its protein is CASSIGQSSYGYTF.

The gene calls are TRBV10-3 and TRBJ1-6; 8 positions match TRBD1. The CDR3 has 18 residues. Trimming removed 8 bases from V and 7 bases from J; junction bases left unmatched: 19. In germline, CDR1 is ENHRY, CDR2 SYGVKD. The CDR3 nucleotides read TGTGCCATCTTGCAGGGGGCGAAGGTTCAGGGCTTCAATTCACCCCTCCACTTT. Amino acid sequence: CAILQGAKVQGFNSPLHF.

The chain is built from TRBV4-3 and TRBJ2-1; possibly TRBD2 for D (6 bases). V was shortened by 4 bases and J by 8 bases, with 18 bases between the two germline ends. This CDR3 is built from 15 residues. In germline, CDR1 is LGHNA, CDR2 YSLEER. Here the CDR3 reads CASSRRTNFYDEQFF. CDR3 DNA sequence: TGCGCCAGCAGCCGCCGGACTAACTTTTACGATGAGCAGTTCTTC.